A selection of T cell receptor beta chains follows, all from one sample in a study of blood T cell repertoires in COVID-19. TCRdb's table, derived via immunoSEQ multiplex PCR, lists solely in-frame clones and lacks some. The top ten clones hold roughly 0.78% of a sample with 450,000 or so clones, approximately 90% of them seen once. Sequencing was carried out using peripheral blood. These receptors were obtained from a man younger than 30 with COVID-19, enrolled during active disease. The CDR3 runs from the conserved cysteine through the conserved F or W. The D gene is left open where the match is weak. Clone size is given for some rows only: seen once, a few or many times, or a class if the clone is expanded.

d_gene | j_gene | v_gene | abundance | CDR3aa | CDR3nt
TRBD1 | TRBJ2-3 | TRBV6-5 | once | CASRSRQGGADTQYF | TGTGCCAGCAGATCGAGACAGGGTGGCGCAGATACGCAGTATTTT
- | TRBJ1-2 | TRBV2 | - | CASAFAGPSGYTF | TGTGCCAGCGCCTTTGCGGGCCCTTCTGGCTACACCTTC
TRBD2 | TRBJ2-7 | TRBV6-5 | once | CASRIAGEQYF | TGTGCCAGCAGGATAGCGGGAGAGCAGTACTTC
- | TRBJ1-1 | TRBV3-1/TRBV3-2 | - | CASSPGRNTEAFF | TGTGCCAGCAGCCCAGGTCGGAACACTGAAGCTTTCTTT
- | TRBJ2-7 | TRBV30 | few | CAWTEGSEQYF | TGTGCCTGGACGGAAGGGAGCGAGCAGTACTTC
- | TRBJ2-1 | TRBV19 | - | CASGKWADEQFF | TGTGCCAGTGGTAAGTGGGCCGATGAGCAGTTCTTC
TRBD1 | TRBJ1-2 | TRBV5-5 | - | CASSPGTDGYTF | TGTGCCAGCAGTCCCGGGACAGATGGCTACACCTTC
TRBD1 | TRBJ1-6 | TRBV6-1 | - | CASSETGVSPLHF | TGTGCCAGCAGTGAGACAGGGGTATCACCCCTCCACTTT
TRBD2 | TRBJ2-3 | TRBV5-1 | once | CASRLAGGPDTQYF | TGCGCCAGCAGGCTAGCGGGAGGGCCGGATACGCAGTATTTT
TRBD1 | TRBJ1-5 | TRBV19 | - | CASRGDRVKPQHF | TGTGCCAGTAGAGGGGACAGGGTGAAGCCCCAGCATTTT
TRBD1 | TRBJ2-1 | TRBV5-4 | - | CASSITGGEQFF | TGTGCCAGCAGCATTACAGGGGGTGAGCAGTTCTTC
- | TRBJ2-5 | TRBV5-1 | - | CASSHRGAEQETQYF | TGCGCCAGCAGCCACCGTGGAGCGGAACAAGAGACCCAGTACTTC
TRBD2 | TRBJ2-1 | TRBV4-1 | - | CASSQGTSGGNNEQFF | TGCGCCAGCAGCCAAGGGACTAGCGGGGGGAACAATGAGCAGTTCTTC
- | TRBJ2-3 | TRBV13 | - | CASSQGTKLSTDTQYF | TGTGCCAGCAGCCAGGGGACCAAATTGAGCACAGATACGCAGTATTTT
TRBD2 | TRBJ2-7 | TRBV5-8 | - | CASSLAGLADSYEQYF | TGTGCCAGCAGCTTGGCTGGACTAGCGGACTCCTACGAGCAGTACTTC
- | TRBJ1-5 | TRBV5-1 | - | CASSLDSNQPQHF | TGCGCCAGCAGCTTGGACAGCAATCAGCCCCAACATTTT
TRBD2 | TRBJ2-5 | TRBV13 | - | CASSLGPAAGGTTQYF | TGTGCCAGCAGCTTAGGCCCCGCAGCGGGGGGCACGACCCAGTACTTC
- | TRBJ1-2 | TRBV27 | - | CASSFQGTYGYTF | TGTGCCAGCAGTTTCCAGGGCACCTATGGCTACACCTTC
- | TRBJ2-2 | TRBV23-1 | - | CASSQSPPREGATGELFF | TGCGCCAGCAGTCAATCCCCCCCCAGGGAAGGGGCCACCGGGGAGCTGTTTTTT
TRBD2 | TRBJ2-1 | TRBV5-5 | - | CASSLSLAGAYNEQFF | TGTGCCAGCAGCTTGAGTCTAGCGGGGGCCTACAATGAGCAGTTCTTC
- | TRBJ2-7 | TRBV9 | - | CASSVADTTNGYEQYF | TGTGCCAGCAGCGTAGCGGACACTACCAACGGCTACGAGCAGTACTTC
- | TRBJ1-4 | TRBV5-8 | - | CASSPERGITNEKLFF | TGTGCCAGCAGCCCCGAACGAGGGATCACTAATGAAAAACTGTTTTTT
- | TRBJ2-7 | TRBV12-3/TRBV12-4 | - | CASSAGLTYEQYF | TGTGCCAGCAGTGCGGGGCTAACCTACGAGCAGTACTTC
- | TRBJ2-7 | TRBV30 | - | CAWTSGVGSYEQYF | TGTGCCTGGACCTCAGGGGTAGGCTCCTACGAGCAGTACTTC
TRBD2 | TRBJ2-1 | TRBV10-1 | - | CASSEALAGLNNEQFF | TGCGCCAGCAGTGAGGCACTAGCGGGCCTAAACAATGAGCAGTTCTTC
TRBD1 | TRBJ1-5 | TRBV27 | - | CASSPSTGTGWGNQPQHF | TGTGCCAGCAGTCCTAGTACCGGGACAGGGTGGGGCAATCAGCCCCAGCATTTT
- | TRBJ2-3 | TRBV9 | - | CASSPPQARPDTQYF | TGTGCCAGCAGCCCCCCTCAAGCTCGCCCAGATACGCAGTATTTT
- | TRBJ1-2 | TRBV24-1 | - | CATSDLQGYTF | TGTGCCACCAGTGATTTGCAGGGCTACACCTTC
- | TRBJ1-1 | TRBV11-3 | - | CASSLGGDTEAFF | TGTGCCAGCAGCTTAGGGGGGGATACTGAAGCTTTCTTT
TRBD2 | TRBJ2-1 | TRBV6-1 | - | CASSVAGGHHEQFF | TGTGCCAGCAGTGTAGCGGGGGGGCACCATGAGCAGTTCTTC
TRBD2 | TRBJ2-5 | TRBV2 | - | CAITAVGQRGVKTQYF | TGTGCCATTACTGCAGTTGGACAACGGGGGGTGAAGACCCAGTACTTC
- | TRBJ2-2 | TRBV5-6 | - | CASGASPGELFF | TGTGCCAGCGGGGCTTCGCCCGGGGAGCTGTTTTTT
- | TRBJ1-2 | TRBV14 | - | CASSLDSYGYTF | TGTGCCAGCAGCCTAGACAGCTATGGCTACACCTTC
- | TRBJ2-7 | TRBV5-1 | - | CASSSVQGGGEQYF | TGCGCCAGCAGCTCGGTCCAGGGAGGGGGCGAGCAGTACTTC
- | TRBJ1-2 | TRBV7-3 | - | CASSYGLAEGDYTF | TGTGCCAGCAGCTACGGGTTGGCAGAGGGTGACTACACCTTC
TRBD1 | TRBJ1-2 | TRBV19 | - | CASSIDRTGEGGYTF | TGTGCCAGTAGTATAGATAGGACAGGGGAGGGTGGCTACACCTTC
TRBD1 | TRBJ1-1 | TRBV11-3 | once | CASSPLWQGDGTEAFF | TGTGCCAGCAGCCCGTTGTGGCAGGGGGACGGCACTGAAGCTTTCTTT
- | TRBJ1-1 | TRBV2 | many | CASSSSPYTEAFF | TGTGCCAGCAGTAGTAGCCCCTACACTGAAGCTTTCTTT